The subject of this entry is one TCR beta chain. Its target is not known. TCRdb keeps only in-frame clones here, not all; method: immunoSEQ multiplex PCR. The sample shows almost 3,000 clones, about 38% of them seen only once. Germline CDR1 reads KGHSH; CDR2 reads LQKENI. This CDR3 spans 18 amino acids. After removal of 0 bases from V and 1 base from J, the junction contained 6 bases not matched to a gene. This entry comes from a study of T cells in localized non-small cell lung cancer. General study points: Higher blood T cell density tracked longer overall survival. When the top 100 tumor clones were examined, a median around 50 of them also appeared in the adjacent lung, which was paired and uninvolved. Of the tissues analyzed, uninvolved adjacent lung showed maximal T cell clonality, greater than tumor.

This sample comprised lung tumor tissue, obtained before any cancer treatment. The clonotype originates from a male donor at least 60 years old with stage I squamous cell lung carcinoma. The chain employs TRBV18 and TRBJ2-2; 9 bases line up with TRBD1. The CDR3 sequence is CASSPPLGTGRNTGELFF. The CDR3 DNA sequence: TGTGCCAGCTCACCACCCCTCGGGACAGGGCGGAACACCGGGGAGCTGTTTTTT.